Presented here are 25 T cell receptor beta chains from one specimen sequenced in a study of T cells after yellow fever vaccination. In TCRdb, the 5' RACE reads were re-called with MiXCR into one record per CDR3 protein. The sample records 510,000 or so distinct CDR3 sequences, less than 20% being singletons. Sequenced here: PBMCs, sampled 15 days after the yellow fever booster vaccination. These receptors were collected from a young man who received the YFV17D yellow fever vaccine.

This clonotype was counted only a few times. The chain employs TRBV7-9 and TRBJ2-1, with 7 bases fitting TRBD1. Trimming cost V 5 bases and J 4 bases; bases outside gene matches: 5. This CDR3 has 14 amino acids. CDR1 is SEHNR and CDR2 is FQNEAQ in the germline V gene (reference sequence). The CDR3 bases are TGTGCCAGCAGCATCCGACAGGGATACAATGAGCAGTTCTTC. Protein product: CASSIRQGYNEQFF.

This clonotype was seen only a few times. The chain links TRBV20-1 to TRBJ1-1, with D possibly matching TRBD1 (6 bases). The germline V gene has CDR1 DFQATT and CDR2 SNEGSKA (reference sequence). The V and J ends lost 2 bases and 7 bases respectively, with 17 bases between them. The CDR3 is 14 residues long. Here the CDR3 DNA reads TGCAGTGCTAGAAGGGGGGTCGGGGCGGGTGAAGCTTTCTTT. Protein sequence: CSARRGVGAGEAFF.

J is TRBJ1-2 and V is TRBV3-1; possibly TRBD1 for D (5 bases). V lost 5 bases and J 3 bases, leaving 13 bases between the germline ends. The CDR3 runs 14 residues. Germline V gene sequence: CDR1 LGHDT, CDR2 YNNKEL (reference sequence). CDR3: CASSEGAGDYGYTF. The DNA of the CDR3 is TGTGCCAGCAGCGAAGGGGCGGGAGACTATGGCTACACCTTC.

The table lists this clonotype with a few counts. The gene calls are TRBV20-1 and TRBJ2-1, with TRBD2 matching over 13 bases. The CDR3 runs 13 residues. The junction had 2 bases not matched to a gene; V was cut back by 6 bases and J by 6 bases. CDR1 and CDR2 (germline): DFQATT, SNEGSKA (reference sequence). CDR3 in DNA: TGCAGTGCCACTAGCGGGAGGGGCAATGAGCAGTTCTTC. Its protein product is CSATSGRGNEQFF.

This chain joins TRBV6-1 and TRBJ1-2; 8 bases agree with TRBD1. Germline-derived CDR1 and CDR2 are MNHNS and SASEGT. This CDR3 is built from 16 residues. V was pared by 6 bases and J by 4 bases, with 13 bases of the junction left unmatched. CDR3 DNA sequence: TGTGCCAGCAGGCAAAGCGACAGGGGATTTTTCTATGGCTACACCTTC. It specifies CASRQSDRGFFYGYTF.

The gene calls are TRBV28 and TRBJ2-7, with no clear D. The V gene lost 5 bases and the J gene lost 9 bases, with 17 bases spanning the gap. Per the germline V gene, CDR1 is MDHEN and CDR2 is SYDVKM. The CDR3 has 13 amino acids. The CDR3 DNA is TGTGCCAGCAGTACTTCCGGAGCAACGGGGCAGTACTTC. This sequence encodes CASSTSGATGQYF.

The sample holds a few counts of this clonotype. This chain joins TRBV28 and TRBJ2-3, with 7 bases that match TRBD2. After removal of 7 bases from V and 8 bases from J, the junction contained 9 bases not matched to a gene. Germline V gives CDR1 MDHEN, CDR2 SYDVKM. The length of the CDR3 is 13 residues. This chain's CDR3 is CASTQSGLITQYF. DNA for the CDR3: TGTGCCAGCACCCAATCGGGACTAATTACGCAGTATTTT.

V usage is TRBV5-1 and J usage is TRBJ2-7; possible D gene TRBD1, 5 bases. Germline V gives CDR1 SGHRS, CDR2 YFSETQ. V was trimmed by 2 bases and J by 2 bases, leaving 11 bases between them. This CDR3 contains 14 residues. The CDR3 DNA reads as TGCGCCAGCAGCTTCGACAGAAACACCTACGAGCAGTACTTC. Protein product: CASSFDRNTYEQYF.

The J gene is TRBJ1-1, the V gene TRBV7-2, with unresolved D. V was cut by 1 base and J by 2 bases, with 11 bases left in between. The CDR3 runs 15 residues. The germline CDR1 and CDR2 sequences are SGHTA and FQGNSA. The CDR3 DNA reads TGTGCCAGCAGCTTAGGATGGGGTTTCAACACTGAAGCTTTCTTT. This codes for CASSLGWGFNTEAFF.

This chain links TRBV7-6 with TRBJ2-3; TRBD2 aligns across 8 bases. The germline V gene encodes CDR1 SGHVS and CDR2 FNYEAQ. The CDR3 is 16 amino acids. The ends lost 2 bases at V and 5 bases at J; junction bases unmatched: 9. The CDR3 is CASSLSRIRGGDTQYF. The CDR3 nucleotides read TGTGCCAGCAGCTTATCCCGGATCCGGGGGGGAGATACGCAGTATTTT.

This clonotype turned up a few times. The genes are TRBV12-5 and TRBJ2-7; no reliable D call. The germline CDR1 and CDR2 sequences are LGHNT and FRNRAP. Trimming took 0 bases from V and 4 from J, leaving 22 bases between them. The CDR3 runs 18 residues. CDR3 protein: CASGLVLLSTLPTYEQYF. CDR3 bases: TGTGCTAGTGGTTTGGTACTGTTGTCGACCCTCCCGACTTACGAGCAGTACTTC.

This clonotype was counted between two and nine times. The rearrangement links TRBV27 to TRBJ1-1, with D perhaps TRBD1 (5 bases). V was clipped by 2 bases and J by 0 bases, with 7 bases between them. The CDR3 runs 14 residues. In germline, CDR1 is MNHEY, CDR2 SMNVEV (reference sequence). The CDR3 sequence: CASSLGTMNTEAFF. CDR3 nucleotide sequence: TGTGCCAGCAGTTTAGGGACTATGAACACTGAAGCTTTCTTT.

The V call is TRBV7-2, the J call TRBJ2-7; D call uncertain. V lost 4 bases, J lost 3 bases, and 10 bases lay in between. CDR3 length: 13 residues. Germline CDR1 and CDR2: SGHTA and FQGNSA. In nucleotides, the CDR3 is TGTGCCAGCAGCTCCTCGCGGAACTACGAGCAGTACTTC. Protein: CASSSSRNYEQYF.

The V and J genes are TRBV5-1 and TRBJ1-2, with D perhaps TRBD1 (6 bases). The CDR3 runs 13 residues. The germline V gene has CDR1 SGHRS and CDR2 YFSETQ. V lost 1 base to trimming and J lost 3 bases, with 7 bases between them. DNA for the CDR3: TGCGCCAGCAGCTTGCGGACAGACTATGGCTACACCTTC. Protein sequence: CASSLRTDYGYTF.

There are a few counts of this clonotype. The chain has TRBV15 and TRBJ2-3; the match to TRBD1 covers 8 bases. The CDR3 runs 16 residues. CDR1 is LNHNV and CDR2 is YYDKDF in the germline V gene (reference sequence). Trimming removed 0 bases from V and 3 bases from J; junction bases left unmatched: 5. The CDR3 here is CATSRDRTGWTDTQYF. The CDR3 region has the DNA TGTGCCACCAGCAGAGATCGGACAGGGTGGACAGATACGCAGTATTTT.

J is TRBJ2-5 and V is TRBV4-1; D might be TRBD2 (7 bases). CDR1 is MGHRA and CDR2 is YSYEKL in the germline V gene. The CDR3 runs to 15 residues. The ends were cut back, 0 bases at V and 4 bases at J, with 12 bases in the middle. CDR3 in amino acids: CASSQDVGGLETQYF. For the CDR3, the DNA is TGCGCCAGCAGCCAAGATGTGGGGGGGCTAGAGACCCAGTACTTC.

This clonotype has more than one count but fewer than ten. This chain joins TRBV12-5 and TRBJ2-1; D unresolved. Germline V lookup: CDR1 LGHNT, CDR2 FRNRAP. V was cut by 3 bases and J by 0 bases, with 15 bases left in between. This CDR3 is 17 amino acids long. For the CDR3, the DNA is TGTGCTAGTGGTTTAAAGCCACGAGGTGGCTCCTACAATGAGCAGTTCTTC. Translation: CASGLKPRGGSYNEQFF.

The chain employs TRBV7-9 and TRBJ2-1; D gene uncertain. V lost 6 bases to trimming and J lost 4 bases, with 7 bases between them. Germline assignment: CDR1 SEHNR and CDR2 FQNEAQ (reference sequence). The CDR3 spans 12 residues. The CDR3 loop reads CASSRLYNEQFF. The CDR3 bases are TGTGCCAGCAGTCGTTTATACAATGAGCAGTTCTTC. Full variable domain (remainder filled in from reference TRBV7-9 and TRBJ2-1): DTGVSQNPRHKITKRGQNVTFRCDPISEHNRLYWYRQTLGQGPEFLTYFQNEAQLEKSRLLSDRFSAERPKGSFSTLEIQRTEQGDSAMYLCASSRLYNEQFFGPGTRLTVL.

V and J are TRBV15 and TRBJ1-2; no definite D call. The CDR3 consists of 14 residues. Looked up from germline, CDR1 is LNHNV and CDR2 is YYDKDF (reference sequence). V lost 1 base and J 1 base, leaving 7 bases between the germline ends. The CDR3 here is CATSRVSGNYGYTF. CDR3 in DNA: TGTGCCACCAGCAGAGTTTCCGGTAACTATGGCTACACCTTC.

The V and J genes are TRBV20-1 and TRBJ1-4; D unclear. Germline V gives CDR1 DFQATT, CDR2 SNEGSKA (reference sequence). CDR3 length: 11 residues. Trimming left V 5 bases short and J 8 bases short, with 9 bases between. Written as DNA, the CDR3 is TGCAGTGCTTGGTCCCCCGAAAAACTGTTTTTT. Protein sequence: CSAWSPEKLFF.

This clonotype turned up a few times. The V and J genes are TRBV19 and TRBJ2-7; D could derive from TRBD1 or TRBD2 (6 bases each). CDR3 length: 13 residues. From germline, CDR1 is LNHDA and CDR2 SQIVND (reference sequence). Deletions cut 2 bases from V and 4 bases from J, with 9 bases between. The CDR3 DNA sequence: TGTGCCAGTAGTATATCGGGGGCGTACGAGCAGTACTTC. Translating it yields CASSISGAYEQYF.

The sample holds a few counts of this clonotype. At one end, the junction sequence differs from germline, possibly due to a read error. V is TRBV7-8 and J is TRBJ2-7; D is perhaps TRBD1 (5 bases). The CDR3 loop spans 13 amino acids. Looked up from germline, CDR1 is SGHVS and CDR2 is FQNEAQ. CDR3 region: CASSLQGRPIGNF. The CDR3 coding sequence is TGTGCCAGCAGCTTACAGGGCAGGCCCATTGGGAACTTC.

The J gene is TRBJ2-1, the V gene TRBV2, with TRBD1 identical over 10 bases. Germline V CDR1 and CDR2: SNHLY, FYNNEI. This CDR3 has 14 amino acids. V was clipped by 8 bases and J by 3 bases; unmatched bases: 4. Here the CDR3 reads CASRRDRGYNEQFF. The CDR3 nucleotides read TGTGCCAGCCGACGGGACAGGGGCTACAATGAGCAGTTCTTC.

This clonotype was recorded at least ten times. This chain uses TRBV12-3 or TRBV12-4 with TRBJ2-3; 11 nucleotides line up with TRBD2. Trimming removed 6 bases from V and 1 base from J; junction bases left unmatched: 0. CDR3 length equals 14 residues. The CDR3 region is CASRLAGGTDTQYF. CDR3 DNA: TGTGCCAGCAGACTAGCGGGAGGCACAGATACGCAGTATTTT.

This clonotype turned up a few times. The chain links TRBV7-3 to TRBJ2-2; TRBD1 is a possible D gene (6 bases). This CDR3 contains 13 residues. V dropped 4 bases and J dropped 6 bases, with 9 bases sitting between them. Germline loops: CDR1 SGHTA, CDR2 FQGTGA. CDR3 loop: CASSSPGAGELFF. The CDR3 bases are TGTGCCAGCAGCTCGCCAGGGGCCGGGGAGCTGTTTTTT.